Each of the 27 T cell receptor beta chains below was sequenced from the same sample in a study of OX40 agonist ivuxolimab in advanced cancers. This table comes from immunoSEQ multiplex PCR, and its TCRdb copy is limited to in-frame clones, with some not included. The table shows 48,000 or so clones, with roughly 90% occurring only once. The sample in question was CD4+ or CD8+ T cells sorted from blood, obtained in a trial of the OX40 agonist ivuxolimab. These receptors were taken from an adult with an advanced solid tumor such as melanoma, head and neck, liver or kidney cancer.

This chain connects TRBV2 to TRBJ2-1; no firm D call. Looked up from germline, CDR1 is SNHLY and CDR2 is FYNNEI. Deletions cut 7 bases from V and 3 bases from J, with 10 bases between. This CDR3 region has 13 residues. The CDR3 loop is CASIPESYNEQFF. CDR3 bases: TGTGCCAGCATCCCTGAGAGCTACAATGAGCAGTTCTTC.

V is TRBV30 and J is TRBJ1-2; 7 bases fit TRBD1. The germline V gene has CDR1 GTSNPN and CDR2 SVGIG (reference sequence). The CDR3 consists of 15 residues. The junction had 13 bases not matched to a gene; V was cut back by 2 bases and J by 7 bases. CDR3: CAWSRRGGMLGGYTF. CDR3 DNA: TGTGCCTGGAGTCGAAGAGGGGGCATGCTGGGTGGCTACACCTTC.

The CDR3 DNA reads as TGCGCCAGCAGCCAAGATAACAACAGGGGCTACGAGCAGTACTTC. Protein sequence: CASSQDNNRGYEQYF. The chain uses TRBV4-3 and TRBJ2-7, with TRBD1 matching 7 bases. The V segment lost 0 bases and the J segment 3 bases; nucleotides outside the gene matches: 5. The length of the CDR3 is 15 residues. Germline assignment: CDR1 LGHNA and CDR2 YSLEER.

The rearrangement links TRBV10-3 to TRBJ2-1, with D possibly being TRBD1 (8 bases). The CDR3 is 16 residues long. V was trimmed by 5 bases and J by 5 bases, leaving 19 bases between them. CDR1 ENHRY and CDR2 SYGVKD come from the germline V gene. The chain's CDR3 is CAISLTGGQENNEQFF. The CDR3 DNA sequence: TGTGCCATCAGTCTCACGGGGGGACAGGAAAACAATGAGCAGTTCTTC.

The CDR3 coding sequence is TGCGCCAGCAGTCCTCTGACGACGGGTTACGAGCAGTACTTC. Translated, it gives CASSPLTTGYEQYF. The chain has TRBV10-2 and TRBJ2-7, with unresolved D. Germline CDR1 reads WSHSY; CDR2 reads SAAADI. The CDR3 has 14 amino acids. Trimming removed 5 bases from V and 4 bases from J, with 15 bases in between.

V and J are TRBV27 and TRBJ2-7, with D possibly TRBD2 on 5 matching bases. Between the trimmed V and J ends, which lost 0 bases and 4 bases, there was a span of 10 bases. Germline lookup yields CDR1 MNHEY and CDR2 SMNVEV (reference sequence). CDR3 length: 14 residues. The CDR3 sequence: CASSLSMEAYEQYF. For the CDR3, the DNA is TGTGCCAGCAGTTTATCAATGGAGGCGTACGAGCAGTACTTC.

The chain is built from TRBV5-5 and TRBJ2-3; no firm D call. The V gene's germline CDR1 is SGHKS and CDR2 YYEKEE (reference sequence). The CDR3 runs to 13 residues. V lost 3 bases, J lost 0 bases, and 5 bases lay in between. In DNA form, the CDR3 reads TGTGCCAGCAGCTCCGTTAGCACAGATACGCAGTATTTT. Encoded protein: CASSSVSTDTQYF. The full variable domain, rest sourced from reference TRBV5-5 and TRBJ2-3, is DAGVTQSPTHLIKTRGQQVTLRCSPISGHKSVSWYQQVLGQGPQFIFQYYEKEERGRGNFPDRFSARQFPNYSSELNVNALLLGDSALYLCASSSVSTDTQYFGPGTRLTVL.

The gene calls are TRBV7-9 and TRBJ2-7, with 7 bases fitting TRBD1. Germline CDR1 SEHNR, CDR2 FQNEAQ (reference sequence). The CDR3 totals 15 residues. Losses at the gene ends were 5 bases for V and 0 bases for J; bases not matched to a gene: 7. The CDR3 nucleotides are TGTGCCAGCAGCCCAGAACAGGGGCGCTCCTACGAGCAGTACTTC. It specifies CASSPEQGRSYEQYF.

The V gene is TRBV6-4, the J gene TRBJ2-7, with 11 bases aligning to TRBD2. CDR1 MRHNA and CDR2 SNTAGT come from the germline V gene. CDR3 size: 18 residues. J was trimmed by 4 bases and V by 0 bases; bases with no gene match: 11. CDR3 protein: CASSDSSIPGLAEYEQYF. The CDR3 DNA follows: TGTGCCAGCAGTGACTCGAGTATACCGGGACTAGCGGAATACGAGCAGTACTTC.

As to this clone: Compared with germline, one end of the junction differs, possibly owing to a read error. CDR3 residues: CASGHGGADTQYF. DNA for the CDR3: TGCGCCAGCGGCCACGGCGGGGCAGATACGCAGTATTTT. V usage is TRBV4-3 and J usage is TRBJ2-3, with D maybe TRBD2 (6 bases). CDR3 length: 13 amino acids. Germline V gene data show CDR1 as LGHNA and CDR2 as YSLEER.

V gene TRBV15 combines with J gene TRBJ2-3; perhaps D is TRBD1 or TRBD2 (6 bases each). The germline V and J ends were trimmed by 3 bases and 4 bases, with 11 bases remaining between them. The CDR3 length is 14 residues. The V gene's germline CDR1 is LNHNV and CDR2 YYDKDF (reference sequence). CDR3 loop: CATSSTRGPDTQYF. The CDR3 DNA follows: TGTGCCACCAGCAGTACTCGGGGGCCAGATACGCAGTATTTT.

The CDR3 region has the DNA TGCGCCAGCAGCTACGGGACCGACGGATACGAGCAGTACTTC. It yields the protein CASSYGTDGYEQYF. This chain uses TRBV5-1 with TRBJ2-7; D could derive from TRBD1 or TRBD2 (5 bases each). Germline V lookup: CDR1 SGHRS, CDR2 YFSETQ. The length of the CDR3 is 14 residues. Between the trimmed V and J ends, which lost 3 bases and 4 bases, there was a span of 14 bases.

This clone is a singleton in its sample. The chain employs TRBV7-9 and TRBJ2-5; 13 positions agree with TRBD2. Germline trimming cut 1 base from V and 2 bases from J; bases unmatched to any gene: 4. The germline gives CDR1 SEHNR, CDR2 FQNEAQ (reference sequence). The CDR3 contains 17 residues. CDR3 amino acids: CASSLVGLAGLQETQYF. Written as DNA, the CDR3 is TGTGCCAGCAGCTTAGTGGGACTAGCGGGGTTACAAGAGACCCAGTACTTC. The whole variable domain, remainder taken from reference TRBV7-9 and TRBJ2-5, is DTGVSQNPRHKITKRGQNVTFRCDPISEHNRLYWYRQTLGQGPEFLTYFQNEAQLEKSRLLSDRFSAERPKGSFSTLEIQRTEQGDSAMYLCASSLVGLAGLQETQYFGPGTRLLVL.

This sequence joins TRBV4-3 and TRBJ2-7; 8 nucleotides agree with TRBD1. The CDR3 runs 16 residues. From germline, CDR1 is LGHNA and CDR2 YSLEER. V shed 0 bases and J 5 bases; nucleotides not matched to a gene: 9. The CDR3 loop is CASSQDRTGQPHEQYF. The CDR3 nucleotides are TGCGCCAGCAGCCAAGATCGGACAGGGCAGCCCCACGAGCAGTACTTC.

The chain combines TRBV5-6 with TRBJ2-7; no clear D gene. Germline V gene sequence: CDR1 SGHDT, CDR2 YYEEEE. CDR3 size: 14 residues. The V end lost 2 bases, the J end lost 0 bases, and 9 bases lay between the germline ends. Here the CDR3 DNA reads TGTGCCAGCAGCTTCAGTACGGTCTCCTACGAGCAGTACTTC. Amino acid sequence: CASSFSTVSYEQYF.

This clone was seen a few times. This CDR3 is also generated by other DNA sequences in the sample. This chain links TRBV19 with TRBJ2-7, with D tentatively TRBD1 (5 bases). Germline CDR1 is LNHDA and CDR2 is SQIVND (reference sequence). Trimming took 3 bases from V and 5 from J, leaving 14 bases between them. The CDR3 has 14 residues. DNA for the CDR3: TGTGCCAGTAGTATCCAGGGCCCTCATGACGAGCAGTACTTC. This translates into CASSIQGPHDEQYF.

The chain is built from TRBV10-3 and TRBJ1-1; 10 nucleotides agree with TRBD1. This CDR3 spans 13 amino acids. Germline-derived CDR1 and CDR2 are ENHRY and SYGVKD. V shed 6 bases and J 4 bases; nucleotides not matched to a gene: 2. The CDR3 region is CAIRGDRGTEAFF. In DNA form, the CDR3 reads TGTGCCATCAGGGGGGACAGGGGCACTGAAGCTTTCTTT.

The genes are TRBV5-6 and TRBJ2-3; possibly TRBD2 for D (6 bases). Per the germline V gene, CDR1 is SGHDT and CDR2 is YYEEEE. Trimming removed 2 bases at V and 3 bases at J, with 13 bases between. This CDR3 spans 15 amino acids. DNA for the CDR3: TGTGCCAGCAGCTTATCGGGGGTCGGGACAGATACGCAGTATTTT. Its translation is CASSLSGVGTDTQYF.

CDR3 DNA: TGCGCCAGCAGCCAAGAAGTCGGCCACTACGAGCAGTACTTC. As protein: CASSQEVGHYEQYF. This sequence joins TRBV4-3 and TRBJ2-7; D call uncertain. V was shortened by 0 bases and J by 3 bases, with 9 bases between the two germline ends. The V gene's germline CDR1 is LGHNA and CDR2 YSLEER. This CDR3 is built from 14 residues.

This chain links TRBV2 with TRBJ1-6, with D possibly being TRBD1 (5 bases). In germline, CDR1 is SNHLY, CDR2 FYNNEI. V lost 3 bases and J 7 bases, leaving 10 bases between the germline ends. This CDR3 contains 14 residues. The CDR3, as DNA: TGTGCCAGCAGTGACGAGGGGTCGAATTCACCCCTCCACTTT. Encoded protein: CASSDEGSNSPLHF.

V is TRBV4-3 and J is TRBJ2-3; possible D gene TRBD2, 7 bases. Looked up from germline, CDR1 is LGHNA and CDR2 is YSLEER. This CDR3 contains 18 residues. With 1 base removed from V and 1 base from J, the gap between germline ends came to 18 bases. CDR3 sequence (DNA): TGCGCCAGCAGCCAAGCCCCCGGGGGGCTAGCGGGCACAGATACGCAGTATTTT. It codes for CASSQAPGGLAGTDTQYF.

The chain carries TRBV13 and TRBJ2-6; 11 nucleotides line up with TRBD1. J was trimmed by 3 bases and V by 4 bases; bases with no gene match: 5. The CDR3 runs 17 residues. In germline, CDR1 is PRHDT, CDR2 FYEKMQ (reference sequence). Here the CDR3 reads CASSYRTGGFGANVLTF. The CDR3 nucleotides are TGTGCCAGCAGCTACCGGACAGGGGGCTTTGGGGCCAACGTCCTGACTTTC.

V and J are TRBV7-9 and TRBJ2-7; D is unclear. The germline CDR1 and CDR2 sequences are SEHNR and FQNEAQ (reference sequence). This CDR3 has 12 amino acids. V was pared by 5 bases and J by 1 base, with 6 bases between. The CDR3, as DNA: TGTGCCAGCAGCCCACCGTCCTACGAGCAGTACTTC. Amino acids: CASSPPSYEQYF.

CDR3 DNA sequence: TGCGCCAGCAGCCCCCGAGGTATCGGCGAACACATCACTGAAGCTTTCTTT. It translates to CASSPRGIGEHITEAFF. The V call is TRBV4-3, the J call TRBJ1-1; unclear D gene. Trimming shortened V by 4 bases and J by 4 bases, and 22 bases separated the two germline ends. The CDR3 is 17 residues long. Germline CDR1 reads LGHNA; CDR2 reads YSLEER.

The V gene is TRBV15, the J gene TRBJ1-5, with unresolved D. This CDR3 has 14 residues. V was trimmed by 0 bases and J by 4 bases, leaving 7 bases between them. CDR1 is LNHNV and CDR2 is YYDKDF in the germline V gene (reference sequence). CDR3 nucleotides: TGTGCCACCAGCAGAGATTTAGGGAATCAGCCCCAGCATTTT. Protein sequence: CATSRDLGNQPQHF.

The chain links TRBV4-3 to TRBJ1-4; D might be TRBD1 (5 bases). CDR1 and CDR2 from the germline V gene are LGHNA and YSLEER. Trimming stripped 1 base from V and 2 bases from J, with 11 bases between. This CDR3 comprises 16 residues. The CDR3 DNA follows: TGCGCCAGCAGCCAAGTGGGGACCACCACTAATGAAAAACTGTTTTTT. It is translated as CASSQVGTTTNEKLFF.

The chain links TRBV7-2 to TRBJ1-5; unclear D gene. The germline V gene encodes CDR1 SGHTA and CDR2 FQGNSA. The CDR3 is 15 residues long. Trimming pared 1 base from V and 2 bases from J, leaving 9 bases between. The CDR3 here is CASSLGVWGNQPQHF. For the CDR3, the DNA is TGTGCCAGCAGCTTAGGGGTGTGGGGCAATCAGCCCCAGCATTTT.